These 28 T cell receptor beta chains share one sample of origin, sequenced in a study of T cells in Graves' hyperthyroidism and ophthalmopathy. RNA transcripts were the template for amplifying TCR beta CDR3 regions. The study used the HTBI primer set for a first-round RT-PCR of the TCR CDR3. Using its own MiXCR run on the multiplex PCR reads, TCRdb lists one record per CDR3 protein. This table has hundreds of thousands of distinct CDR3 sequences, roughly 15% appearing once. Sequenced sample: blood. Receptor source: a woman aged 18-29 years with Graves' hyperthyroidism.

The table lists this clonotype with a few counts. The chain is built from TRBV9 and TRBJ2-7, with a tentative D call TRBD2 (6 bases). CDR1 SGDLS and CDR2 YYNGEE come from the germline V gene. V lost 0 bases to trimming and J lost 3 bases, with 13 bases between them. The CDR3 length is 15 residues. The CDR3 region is CASSVGVGGIYEQYF. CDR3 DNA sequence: TGTGCCAGCAGCGTAGGGGTAGGAGGGATCTACGAGCAGTACTTC.

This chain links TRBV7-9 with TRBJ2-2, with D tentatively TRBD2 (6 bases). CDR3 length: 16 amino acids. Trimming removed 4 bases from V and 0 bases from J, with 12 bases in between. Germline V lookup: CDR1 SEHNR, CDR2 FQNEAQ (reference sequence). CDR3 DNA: TGTGCCAGCAGCTCCCGGGACTCCTCGAACACCGGGGAGCTGTTTTTT. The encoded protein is CASSSRDSSNTGELFF.

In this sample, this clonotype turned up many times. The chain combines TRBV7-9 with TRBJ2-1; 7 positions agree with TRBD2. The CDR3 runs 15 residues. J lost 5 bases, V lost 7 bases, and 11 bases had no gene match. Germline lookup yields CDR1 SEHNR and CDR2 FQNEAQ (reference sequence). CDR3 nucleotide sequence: TGTGCCAGCACCCCACCTAGCGGCCCTAACAATGAGCAGTTCTTC. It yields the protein CASTPPSGPNNEQFF.

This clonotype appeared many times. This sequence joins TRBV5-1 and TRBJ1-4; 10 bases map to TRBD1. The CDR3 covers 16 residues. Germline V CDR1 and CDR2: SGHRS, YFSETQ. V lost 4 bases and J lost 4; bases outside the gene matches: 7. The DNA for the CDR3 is TGCGCCAGCAGCAGACAGGGGGCATCGAATAATGAAAAACTGTTTTTT. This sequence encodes CASSRQGASNNEKLFF.

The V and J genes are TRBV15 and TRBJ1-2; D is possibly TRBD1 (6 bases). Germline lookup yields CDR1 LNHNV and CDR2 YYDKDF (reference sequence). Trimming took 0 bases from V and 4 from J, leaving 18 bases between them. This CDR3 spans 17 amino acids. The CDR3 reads CATSRDLCPGHSYGYTF. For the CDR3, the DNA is TGTGCCACCAGCAGAGATTTATGTCCGGGACATTCCTATGGCTACACCTTC.

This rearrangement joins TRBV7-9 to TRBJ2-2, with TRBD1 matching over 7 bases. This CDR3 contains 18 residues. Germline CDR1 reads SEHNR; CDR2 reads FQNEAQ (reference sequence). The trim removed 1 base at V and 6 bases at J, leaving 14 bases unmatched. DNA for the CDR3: TGTGCCAGCAGCTTAGTGACAGGGCGACGTATTCGGCCCGGGGAGCTGTTTTTT. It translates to CASSLVTGRRIRPGELFF.

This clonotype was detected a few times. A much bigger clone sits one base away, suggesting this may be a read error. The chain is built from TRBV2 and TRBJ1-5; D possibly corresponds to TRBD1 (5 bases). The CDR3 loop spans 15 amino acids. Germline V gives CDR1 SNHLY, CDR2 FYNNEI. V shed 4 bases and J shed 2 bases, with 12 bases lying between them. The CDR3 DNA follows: TGTGCCAGCAGTGCAGAAGGGACCGGCAATCAGCCCCAGCATTTT. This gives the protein CASSAEGTGNQPQHF.

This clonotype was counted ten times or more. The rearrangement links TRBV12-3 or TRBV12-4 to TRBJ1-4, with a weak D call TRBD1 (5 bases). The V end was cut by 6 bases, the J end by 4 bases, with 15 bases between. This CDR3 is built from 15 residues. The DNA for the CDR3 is TGTGCCAGCAGGCGTCAGGGAGTTGATAATGAAAAACTGTTTTTT. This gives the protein CASRRQGVDNEKLFF.

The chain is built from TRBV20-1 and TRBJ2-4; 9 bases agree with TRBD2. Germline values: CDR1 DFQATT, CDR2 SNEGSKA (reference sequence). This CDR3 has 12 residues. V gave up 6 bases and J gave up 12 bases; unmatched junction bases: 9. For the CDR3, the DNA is TGCAGTGCCCGACTAGCGGTGGTACCTCAGTACTTC. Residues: CSARLAVVPQYF.

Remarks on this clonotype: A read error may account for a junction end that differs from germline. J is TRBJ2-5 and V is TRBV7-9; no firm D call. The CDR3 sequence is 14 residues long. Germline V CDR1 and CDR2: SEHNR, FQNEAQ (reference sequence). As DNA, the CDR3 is TGCGCCAGCAGCTTGTTGGGTTTCCAAGAGACCCAGTACTTC. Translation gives CASSLLGFQETQYF.

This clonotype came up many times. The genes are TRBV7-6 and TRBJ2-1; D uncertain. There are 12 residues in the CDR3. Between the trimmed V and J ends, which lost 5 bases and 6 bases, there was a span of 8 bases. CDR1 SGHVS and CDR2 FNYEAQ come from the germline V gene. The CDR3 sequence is CASSQTGNEQFF. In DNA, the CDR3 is TGTGCCAGCAGCCAAACTGGCAATGAGCAGTTCTTC.

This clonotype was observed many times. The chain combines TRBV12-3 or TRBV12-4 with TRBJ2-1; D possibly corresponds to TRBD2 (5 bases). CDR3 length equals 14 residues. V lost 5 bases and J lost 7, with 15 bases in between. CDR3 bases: TGTGCCAGCAGTCAAGGGTTAGCGCAGAATGAGCAGTTCTTC. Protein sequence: CASSQGLAQNEQFF.

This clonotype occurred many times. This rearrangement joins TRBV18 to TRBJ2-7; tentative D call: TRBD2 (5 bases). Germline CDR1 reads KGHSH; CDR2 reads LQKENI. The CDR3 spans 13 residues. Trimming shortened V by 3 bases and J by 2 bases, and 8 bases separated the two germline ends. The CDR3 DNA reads TGTGCCAGCTCACCGGTGGAGGCCTACGAGCAGTACTTC. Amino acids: CASSPVEAYEQYF. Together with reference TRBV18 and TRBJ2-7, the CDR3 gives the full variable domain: NAGVMQNPRHLVRRRGQEARLRCSPMKGHSHVYWYRQLPEEGLKFMVYLQKENIIDESGMPKERFSAEFPKEGPSILRIQQVVRGDSAAYFCASSPVEAYEQYFGPGTRLTVT.

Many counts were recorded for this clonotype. CDR3: CASSEYWTGGNEQFF. CDR3 nucleotides: TGTGCCAGCAGCGAATATTGGACAGGGGGCAATGAGCAGTTCTTC. The chain uses TRBV2 and TRBJ2-1; 10 positions match TRBD1. Trimming took 6 bases from V and 6 from J; bases not matched to a gene: 8. There are 15 residues in the CDR3. The V gene's germline CDR1 is SNHLY and CDR2 FYNNEI.

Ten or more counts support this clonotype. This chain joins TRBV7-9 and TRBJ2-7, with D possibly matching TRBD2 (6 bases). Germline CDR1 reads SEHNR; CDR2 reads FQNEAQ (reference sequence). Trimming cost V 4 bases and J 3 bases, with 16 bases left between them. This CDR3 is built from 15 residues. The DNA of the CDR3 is TGTGCCAGCAGCTCCCAGCGGGCCGGAGGCTACGAGCAGTACTTC. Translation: CASSSQRAGGYEQYF.

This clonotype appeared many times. The CDR3 nucleotides read TGTGCCAGCAGTGAACGTACCGTCGATGGCTACACCTTC. Translation: CASSERTVDGYTF. This rearrangement joins TRBV2 to TRBJ1-2; D is unclear. Trimming took off 2 bases at V and 6 bases at J, with 10 bases between the two ends. CDR1 and CDR2 (germline): SNHLY, FYNNEI. This CDR3 spans 13 amino acids. The full variable domain, with the rest looked up from reference TRBV2 and TRBJ1-2, is EPEVTQTPSHQVTQMGQEVILRCVPISNHLYFYWYRQILGQKVEFLVSFYNNEISEKSEIFDDQFSVERPDGSNFTLKIRSTKLEDSAMYFCASSERTVDGYTFGSGTRLTVV.

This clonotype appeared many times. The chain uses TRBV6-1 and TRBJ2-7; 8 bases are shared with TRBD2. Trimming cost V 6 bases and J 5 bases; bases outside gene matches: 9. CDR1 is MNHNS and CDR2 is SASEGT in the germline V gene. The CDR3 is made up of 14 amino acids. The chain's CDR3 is CASSQRERNNEQYF. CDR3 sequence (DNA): TGTGCCAGCAGCCAGCGGGAGCGTAACAACGAGCAGTACTTC.

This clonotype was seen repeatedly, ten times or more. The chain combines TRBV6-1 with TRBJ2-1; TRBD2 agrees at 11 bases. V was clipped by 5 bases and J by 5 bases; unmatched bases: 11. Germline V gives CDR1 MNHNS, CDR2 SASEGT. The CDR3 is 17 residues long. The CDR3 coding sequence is TGTGCCAGCAGTTGGCTAGCGGGAGGAACCCCCCACAATGAGCAGTTCTTC. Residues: CASSWLAGGTPHNEQFF.

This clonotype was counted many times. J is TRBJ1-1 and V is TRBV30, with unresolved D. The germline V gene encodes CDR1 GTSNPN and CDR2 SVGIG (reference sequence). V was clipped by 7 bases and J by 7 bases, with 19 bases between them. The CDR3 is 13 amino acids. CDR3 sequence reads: CASGKRRTVEAFF. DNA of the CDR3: TGTGCCTCCGGGAAACGACGGACCGTTGAAGCTTTCTTT. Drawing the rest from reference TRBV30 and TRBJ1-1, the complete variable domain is SQTIHQWPATLVQPVGSPLSLECTVEGTSNPNLYWYRQAAGRGLQLLFYSVGIGQISSEVPQNLSASRPQDRQFILSSKKLLLSDSGFYLCASGKRRTVEAFFGQGTRLTVV.

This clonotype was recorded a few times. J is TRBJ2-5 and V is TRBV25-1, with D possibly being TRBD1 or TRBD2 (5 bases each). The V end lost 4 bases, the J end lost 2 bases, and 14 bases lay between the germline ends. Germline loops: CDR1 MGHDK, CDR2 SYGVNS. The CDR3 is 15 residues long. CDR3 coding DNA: TGTGCCAGCAGTGGGGGGACCAAAAAACAAGAGACCCAGTACTTC. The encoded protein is CASSGGTKKQETQYF.

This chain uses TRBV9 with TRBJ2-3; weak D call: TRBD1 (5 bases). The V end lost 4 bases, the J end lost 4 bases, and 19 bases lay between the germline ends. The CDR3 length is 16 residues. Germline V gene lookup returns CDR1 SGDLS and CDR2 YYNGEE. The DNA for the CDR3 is TGTGCCAGCAGCTTCAGTCCAGGGCTCGGTGCAGATACGCAGTATTTT. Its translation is CASSFSPGLGADTQYF.

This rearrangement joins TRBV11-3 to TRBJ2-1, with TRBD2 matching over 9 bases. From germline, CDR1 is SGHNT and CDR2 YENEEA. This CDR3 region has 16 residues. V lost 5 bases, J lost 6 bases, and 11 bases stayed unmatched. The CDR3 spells CASSPRESGRLNEQFF. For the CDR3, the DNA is TGTGCCAGCAGCCCAAGGGAGAGCGGGAGGCTCAATGAGCAGTTCTTC.

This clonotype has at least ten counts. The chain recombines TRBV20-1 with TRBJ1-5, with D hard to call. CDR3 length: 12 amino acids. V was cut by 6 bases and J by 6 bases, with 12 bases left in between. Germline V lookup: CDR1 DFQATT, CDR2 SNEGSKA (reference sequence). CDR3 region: CSAISQIQPQHF. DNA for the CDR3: TGCAGTGCCATTTCCCAAATTCAGCCCCAGCATTTT.

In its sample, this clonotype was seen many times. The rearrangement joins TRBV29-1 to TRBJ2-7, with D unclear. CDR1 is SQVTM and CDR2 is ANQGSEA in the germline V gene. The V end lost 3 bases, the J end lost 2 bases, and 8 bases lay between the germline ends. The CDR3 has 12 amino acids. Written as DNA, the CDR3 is TGCAGCGTTGAGCTGGCAGCCTACGAGCAGTACTTC. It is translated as CSVELAAYEQYF.

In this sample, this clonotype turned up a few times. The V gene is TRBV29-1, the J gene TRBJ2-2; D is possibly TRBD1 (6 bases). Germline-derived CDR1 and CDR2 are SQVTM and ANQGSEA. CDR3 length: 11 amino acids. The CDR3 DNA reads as TGCAGTGCAGGGGACACCGGGGAGCTGTTTTTT. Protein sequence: CSAGDTGELFF.

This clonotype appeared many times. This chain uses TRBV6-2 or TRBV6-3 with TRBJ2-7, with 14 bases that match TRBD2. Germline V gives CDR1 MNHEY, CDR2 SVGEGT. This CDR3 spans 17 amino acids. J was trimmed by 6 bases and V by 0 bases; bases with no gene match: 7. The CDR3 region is CASSYSSWGLAGAEQYF. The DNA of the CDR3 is TGTGCCAGCAGTTACTCGAGTTGGGGACTAGCGGGAGCCGAGCAGTACTTC.

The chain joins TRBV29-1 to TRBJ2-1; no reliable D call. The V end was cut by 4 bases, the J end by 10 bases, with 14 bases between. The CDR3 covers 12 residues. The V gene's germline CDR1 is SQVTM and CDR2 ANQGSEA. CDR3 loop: CSVVLQLPEQFF. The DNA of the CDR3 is TGCAGCGTTGTGCTACAATTACCCGAGCAGTTCTTC.

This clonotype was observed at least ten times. The DNA of the CDR3 is TGTGCCAGCACCACAGGGGTAGATACGCAGTATTTT. This sequence encodes CASTTGVDTQYF. The V and J genes are TRBV7-9 and TRBJ2-3, with 7 bases lining up with TRBD1. Per germline, CDR1 SEHNR and CDR2 FQNEAQ (reference sequence). Trimming at V came to 7 bases and at J to 5 bases, leaving 3 bases not matched to a gene. The CDR3 has 12 residues.